This T cell receptor beta chain is from a study of human T cells and chemical hapten exposure (dated by TCRdb to the early 2020s). About the study as a whole: For sensitization, 2% DPC in acetone was applied to a 2 cm by 2 cm area of upper inner arm skin. This study followed changes in the peripheral blood TCR repertoire in vivo during primary and secondary sensitization of alopecia patients to the hapten diphenylcyclopropenone (DPC). For every blood RNA sample, sequencing covered both the TCR alpha and TCR beta chains. Weekly therapeutic DPC doses were additionally applied to the scalp of patients throughout the roughly 22-week study period. Alopecia areata with under or over 50% scalp involvement, alopecia totalis and alopecia universalis were represented in the patient cohort, which was mostly female. Patch testing was done on the upper back using Finn chambers containing 0.01% DPC, and results were scored after 6 days according to International Contact Dermatitis Research Group standards. Patient blood was sampled pre-sensitization (week 0) and at 2, 6 and about 24 weeks after DPC sensitization. Libraries were pooled for sequencing, and per-sample TCR yields varied mainly because of small differences in library volumes within the pool. Blood for TCR sequencing was provided by twenty-nine alopecia patients at one to four time points (pre-sensitization, 2, 6 and 24 weeks).

Broader findings and caveats from the paper: Patch test score correlated positively with the number of PT1 expanded TCRs, reaching significance at thresholds 8, 16 and 32 but not at 4. Repeated subsampling changed both the strength of the expansion versus patch-test correlation and the threshold at which that correlation became significant. DPC sensitization did not change how many TCRs were above 1 in 1000 frequency, and no evidence was found of alterations in global repertoire structure. Expanded TCRs formed significantly more large CDR3 similarity clusters than pre-sensitization or healthy control sets, consistent with antigen-driven responses. All patients had alopecia, a presumed autoimmune disease, so their immune response might differ from that of healthy individuals.

Counted from cysteine to phenylalanine, this CDR3 has 14 amino acids. Kept here is only the CDR3 DNA, which spans 42 bases and is read in frame from base 1. From V the trimming removes 5 bases and from J it removes 4 bases, while the gene matches leave 5 bases of the junction unaccounted for. The library relied on RACE. The sample was run on a NextSeq 500. During library preparation, unique molecular identifiers were attached to individual cDNA molecules so that TCRs could be counted quantitatively and reproducibly. Regarding the original processing steps: A median of approximately 96,000 TCRs per sample was observed, with a range of 23,224 to 690,600. The Decombinator software suite was used to annotate the V, J and CDR3 of the TCR reads. For PS versus PT1 abundance plots, all samples were subsampled to the same number of TCRs (28,000). Expanded TCRs were defined as absent before sensitization and observed at least eight times at the 2-week time point. The raw public reads went through TCRdb reprocessing: fastp at Q25, MiXCR clone calling, in-frame beta chains kept. Every entry covers one CDR3 protein and lists the most common genes and DNA from its rows. The V and J calls follow TCRdb's processing rather than the paper's. Across this sample there are about 42,000 distinct CDR3 sequences, with roughly 10% seen only once. The ten largest account for 13% to 15% of the sample.

This clonotype was picked up a small number of times. Its specific antigen is unknown. No base-level quality is on record; no much larger clone is a single base apart. The time point label of this sample denotes: patch test 2, 6 weeks after DPC sensitization. Sample treatment or condition, as interpreted from the label and publication: therapeutic diphenylcyclopropenone sensitization with weekly scalp DPC. Total RNA was extracted from unfractionated whole blood collected in Tempus Blood RNA tubes. At every patch-test visit, the blood draw took place before the patch test was put on. To be eligible, patients had to be aged 18 to 70, diagnosed with alopecia and judged suitable for DPC therapy, while pregnant patients were excluded.

This receptor was taken from a woman aged 25-40 years with alopecia areata. Some clones in this sample may be carry-over from other donors' samples. The receptor chain draws on TRBV12-3 or TRBV12-4 and TRBJ1-5; 7 central nucleotides agree with TRBD1. Sequencing used whole blood, obtained in connection with sensitization to the hapten diphenylcyclopropenone (DPC). The bases read TGTGCCAGCAGTCTTCGACAGGGAAATCAGCCCCAGCATTTT. This yields the protein CASSLRQGNQPQHF.